Listed below are T cell receptor beta chains from one sample, sequenced in a study of blood T cell repertoires in COVID-19. The assay was immunoSEQ multiplex PCR, and TCRdb's table has in-frame clones only and misses some. This table holds tens of thousands of clones, roughly 80% found once. The sequencing input was peripheral blood. Source of these receptors: a woman of 80 years or more with acute or convalescent COVID-19. The CDR3 runs from the conserved cysteine through the conserved F or W. D genes are given only for firm matches. Some rows mark clone size as missing; the rest say once, few, many or name a class of expanded clone.

few	.	TRBV19	TRBJ2-3	CASSIRITQGDTQYF	TGTGCCAGTAGTATTCGAATTACTCAGGGGGATACGCAGTATTTT
.	.	TRBV19	TRBJ2-1	CASSIDPKRPSYNEQFF	TGTGCCAGTAGTATAGATCCGAAGCGCCCCTCCTACAATGAGCAGTTCTTC
once	TRBD1	TRBV28	TRBJ1-5	CASSFRDRGLQPQHF	TGTGCCAGCAGTTTCCGGGACAGGGGGCTTCAGCCCCAGCATTTT
.	TRBD2	TRBV4-3	TRBJ2-7	CASSQDRLAGGLSYEQYF	TGCGCCAGCAGCCAAGATCGTCTAGCGGGAGGGTTATCCTACGAGCAGTACTTC
.	TRBD1	TRBV3-1/TRBV3-2	TRBJ1-5	CASSPDRGWNQPQHF	TGTGCCAGCAGCCCAGACAGGGGATGGAATCAGCCCCAGCATTTT
.	TRBD1	TRBV29-1	TRBJ1-2	CSVYSGTAYGYTF	TGCAGCGTTTACTCCGGGACAGCTTATGGCTACACCTTC
.	TRBD1	TRBV29-1	TRBJ2-7	CSVEATGDSYEQYF	TGCAGCGTTGAAGCGACAGGGGACTCCTACGAGCAGTACTTC
.	TRBD1	TRBV11-2	TRBJ1-6	CASSFTEPTGTGLGSPLHF	TGTGCCAGCAGCTTTACTGAGCCGACCGGGACAGGGTTGGGGTCACCCCTCCACTTT
.	TRBD1	TRBV5-6	TRBJ2-7	CASSLAGGSHEQYF	TGTGCCAGCAGCTTGGCAGGGGGCAGCCACGAGCAGTACTTC
.	TRBD2	TRBV4-2	TRBJ2-2	CASSQVSVLALTGELFF	TGTGCCAGCAGCCAAGTGTCAGTACTAGCGTTAACCGGGGAGCTGTTTTTT
.	TRBD2	TRBV19	TRBJ2-2	CASRIAGGPIGELFF	TGTGCCAGTAGGATAGCGGGAGGGCCGATCGGGGAGCTGTTTTTT
once	TRBD2	TRBV14	TRBJ2-1	CASSQGLANNEQFF	TGTGCCAGCAGCCAGGGACTAGCCAACAATGAGCAGTTCTTC
.	TRBD2	TRBV19	TRBJ2-4	CASSIEGLAGPLAKNIQYF	TGTGCCAGTAGTATAGAAGGACTAGCGGGGCCTCTAGCCAAAAACATTCAGTACTTC
few	.	TRBV4-2	TRBJ2-7	CASSQAFGGASSYEQYF	TGTGCCAGCAGCCAAGCGTTCGGGGGAGCTTCCTCCTACGAGCAGTACTTC
.	.	TRBV7-6	TRBJ1-6	CASSLAQAGPYNSPLHF	TGTGCCAGCAGCTTAGCGCAAGCAGGGCCTTATAATTCACCCCTCCACTTT
once	TRBD1	TRBV27	TRBJ1-6	CASSYIRGRGSYNSPLHF	TGTGCCAGCAGCTACATCAGGGGGCGGGGATCCTATAATTCACCCCTCCACTTT
.	.	TRBV30	TRBJ2-1	CAWTRGNEQFF	TGTGCCTGGACCCGGGGGAATGAGCAGTTCTTC
.	TRBD1	TRBV11-2	TRBJ1-1	CASRKTGVDEAFF	TGTGCCAGCAGAAAGACAGGGGTCGATGAAGCTTTCTTT
few	TRBD2	TRBV5-5	TRBJ2-7	CASSISGISILEQYF	TGTGCCAGCAGCATTAGCGGGATATCTATCCTCGAGCAGTACTTC
.	TRBD1	TRBV6-6	TRBJ2-1	CASSQSGTADNEQFF	TGTGCCAGCAGTCAATCCGGGACAGCTGACAATGAGCAGTTCTTC
.	TRBD1	TRBV7-2	TRBJ2-4	CASSLAGGSVIQYF	TGTGCCAGCAGCTTAGCAGGGGGCTCTGTCATTCAGTACTTC
.	.	TRBV5-6	TRBJ2-7	CASSSAYEQYF	TGTGCCAGCAGCTCGGCCTACGAGCAGTACTTC
.	.	TRBV2	TRBJ1-1	CASKGGNTEAFF	TGTGCCAGCAAGGGGGGGAATACTGAAGCTTTCTTT
.	.	TRBV15	TRBJ1-4	CATSRDRASPNEKLFF	TGTGCCACCAGCAGAGACAGGGCCTCCCCTAATGAAAAACTGTTTTTT
.	TRBD2	TRBV10-2	TRBJ2-3	CASSKASGRVRGTDTQYF	TGCGCCAGCAGTAAAGCTAGCGGGAGGGTACGTGGCACAGATACGCAGTATTTT
.	.	TRBV4-2	TRBJ2-7	CASSWGQRGGLSYEQYF	TGTGCCAGCTCCTGGGGGCAGAGGGGGGGCCTCTCCTACGAGCAGTACTTC
.	TRBD1	TRBV6-6	TRBJ1-2	CASSSGTGGSLSGYTF	TGTGCCAGCAGCTCCGGGACAGGGGGATCTCTGTCGGGCTACACCTTC
.	.	TRBV6-5	TRBJ1-5	CASRPTRSNQPQHF	TGTGCCAGCAGACCGACAAGGAGCAATCAGCCCCAGCATTTT
.	TRBD1	TRBV27	TRBJ1-5	CASTVGQGGPYSNQPQHF	TGTGCCAGCACCGTGGGACAGGGGGGACCTTATAGCAATCAGCCCCAGCATTTT
.	TRBD1	TRBV7-8	TRBJ2-7	CASSRRQGAYEQYF	TGTGCCAGCAGCCGACGACAGGGGGCCTACGAGCAGTACTTC
.	.	TRBV6-5	TRBJ2-2	CASSYSTGNTGELFF	TGTGCCAGCAGTTACTCGACAGGGAACACCGGGGAGCTGTTTTTT
.	TRBD1	TRBV10-2	TRBJ2-7	CASSTGTGPYEQYF	TGCGCCAGCAGTACCGGGACAGGGCCCTACGAGCAGTACTTC
.	TRBD1	TRBV7-2	TRBJ2-7	CASSLAGAGTGANEQYF	TGTGCCAGCAGCTTAGCCGGCGCCGGGACAGGGGCAAACGAGCAGTACTTC
.	.	TRBV19	TRBJ1-1	CASSMDGSGNTEAFF	TGTGCCAGTAGTATGGATGGGTCGGGGAACACTGAAGCTTTCTTT
.	TRBD2	TRBV7-6	TRBJ2-5	CASSWGGPGAGGGETQYF	TGTGCCAGCAGTTGGGGAGGTCCGGGAGCGGGAGGTGGCGAGACCCAGTACTTC
.	.	TRBV29-1	TRBJ2-1	CSVPLPGLGYNEQFF	TGCAGCGTACCTCTCCCGGGACTTGGATACAATGAGCAGTTCTTC
few	TRBD2	TRBV7-6	TRBJ2-7	CASSLGGLAGGSEQYF	TGTGCCAGCAGCTTAGGCGGACTAGCGGGAGGTTCCGAGCAGTACTTC
.	TRBD1	TRBV30	TRBJ1-2	CACTWGQGARGYTF	TGTGCCTGCACCTGGGGACAGGGGGCTAGAGGCTACACCTTC
.	TRBD2	TRBV19	TRBJ2-1	CASPGLAGEREQFF	TGTGCCAGTCCGGGACTAGCGGGAGAGAGGGAACAGTTCTTC
.	.	TRBV18	TRBJ1-1	CASSLSRGTEAFF	TGTGCCAGCTCACTTTCTCGGGGCACTGAAGCTTTCTTT
few	.	TRBV6-5	TRBJ2-7	CASSYSERNSYEQYF	TGTGCCAGCAGTTACTCGGAGCGGAACTCCTACGAGCAGTACTTC